Presented here are 32 T cell receptor beta chains from one specimen sequenced in a study of CD4 T cells in relation to SARS-CoV-2 and coronaviruses. Repertoires were generated with immunoSEQ multiplex PCR, while TCRdb's copy carries only in-frame clones and drops some. The sample holds about 60,000 clones; just over 90% are singletons and the top ten take roughly 0.37%. The sequenced sample consisted of naive CD4+ T cells from PBMCs. Subset reported: naive CD4+ T cells isolated by negative enrichment. The receptors come from an adult with COVID-19.

The chain carries TRBV11-3 and TRBJ2-3; TRBD2 aligns across 8 bases. The V segment lost 1 base and the J segment 5 bases; nucleotides outside the gene matches: 5. Per germline, CDR1 SGHNT and CDR2 YENEEA. The CDR3 is 15 residues long. The CDR3 here is CASSLGSGRGDTQYF. DNA of the CDR3: TGTGCCAGCAGCTTAGGGTCCGGGAGGGGAGATACGCAGTATTTT.

The rearrangement uses TRBV28 and TRBJ2-7; D remains unclear. Germline CDR1 and CDR2: MDHEN and SYDVKM. With 5 bases removed from V and 3 bases from J, the gap between germline ends came to 11 bases. This CDR3 contains 13 residues. The CDR3 reads CASSRPAYYEQYF. The CDR3 nucleotides read TGTGCCAGCAGTCGGCCAGCGTACTACGAGCAGTACTTC.

This chain connects TRBV5-1 to TRBJ2-7; 9 bases match TRBD1. Germline V gene sequence: CDR1 SGHRS, CDR2 YFSETQ. After removal of 4 bases from V and 5 bases from J, the junction contained 10 bases not matched to a gene. The CDR3 runs 15 residues. The CDR3 DNA reads TGCGCCAGCAGCAGAACCGGGACAGGGCACCACGAGCAGTACTTC. Protein product: CASSRTGTGHHEQYF. Looking up the rest from reference TRBV5-1 and TRBJ2-7 gives the full variable domain: KAGVTQTPRYLIKTRGQQVTLSCSPISGHRSVSWYQQTPGQGLQFLFEYFSETQRNKGNFPGRFSGRQFSNSRSEMNVSTLELGDSALYLCASSRTGTGHHEQYFGPGTRLTVT.

CDR3 region: CASSPPGLAGGKQFF. The CDR3 DNA reads as TGTGCCAGCAGCCCACCGGGACTAGCGGGAGGGAAGCAGTTCTTC. The chain joins TRBV2 to TRBJ2-1; 16 nucleotides match TRBD2. CDR1 is SNHLY, CDR2 FYNNEI, per germline. The junction had 7 bases not matched to a gene; V was cut back by 6 bases and J by 11 bases. The CDR3 sequence is 15 residues long.

V is TRBV18 and J is TRBJ2-7; the D is unclear. V was pared by 1 base and J by 0 bases, with 7 bases between. CDR3 length: 14 amino acids. CDR1 is KGHSH and CDR2 is LQKENI in the germline V gene. CDR3 sequence: CASSPQPGSYEQYF. The CDR3 nucleotides read TGTGCCAGCTCACCACAGCCAGGCTCCTACGAGCAGTACTTC.

The J gene is TRBJ1-2, the V gene TRBV2; D remains unclear. Germline V CDR1 and CDR2: SNHLY, FYNNEI. V was cut by 8 bases and J by 2 bases, with 6 bases left in between. The CDR3 consists of 11 residues. CDR3 in amino acids: CASAGNYGYTF. The CDR3 DNA reads TGTGCCAGCGCGGGGAACTATGGCTACACCTTC.

The chain carries TRBV6-5 and TRBJ2-7; D perhaps matches TRBD2 (6 bases). Looked up from germline, CDR1 is MNHEY and CDR2 is SVGAGI. Trimming took off 6 bases at V and 7 bases at J, with 19 bases between the two ends. This CDR3 comprises 14 residues. Here the CDR3 DNA reads TGTGCCAGCAGCCAACGGGACTTTTCGGGTGAGCAGTACTTC. As protein: CASSQRDFSGEQYF.

The rearrangement uses TRBV3-1 (or the pseudogene TRBV3-2) and TRBJ2-7; D is unresolved. The ends were cut back, 4 bases at V and 2 bases at J, with 6 bases in the middle. Germline loops: CDR1 LGHDT, CDR2 YNNKEL (reference sequence). This CDR3 is 12 amino acids long. CDR3: CASSLSTYEQYF. CDR3 sequence (DNA): TGTGCCAGCAGCCTCTCTACCTACGAGCAGTACTTC.

This rearrangement joins TRBV3-1 (or the pseudogene TRBV3-2) to TRBJ1-1; no clear D gene. The V gene's germline CDR1 is LGHDT and CDR2 YNNKEL (reference sequence). Between the trimmed V and J ends, which lost 2 bases and 4 bases, there was a span of 11 bases. The CDR3 runs 14 residues. In nucleotides, the CDR3 is TGTGCCAGCAGCCAACTGGGTGGGAGCACTGAAGCTTTCTTT. Translated: CASSQLGGSTEAFF.

This clone has only one observation. Here the CDR3 reads CASSPAGLARGTDTQYF. In DNA form, the CDR3 reads TGTGCCAGCAGTCCGGCGGGACTAGCGAGGGGCACAGATACGCAGTATTTT. The chain combines TRBV27 with TRBJ2-3; 10 nucleotides match TRBD2. CDR1 and CDR2 (germline): MNHEY, SMNVEV (reference sequence). V was clipped by 5 bases and J by 1 base; unmatched bases: 9. The CDR3 totals 17 residues.

The chain joins TRBV28 to TRBJ1-1; D is possibly TRBD1 (5 bases). The germline V gene has CDR1 MDHEN and CDR2 SYDVKM. The CDR3 covers 14 residues. The ends were cut back, 1 base at V and 1 base at J, with 7 bases in the middle. In nucleotides, the CDR3 is TGTGCCAGCAGTTTATACAGGCAGAACACTGAAGCTTTCTTT. Its translation: CASSLYRQNTEAFF.

The V call is TRBV28, the J call TRBJ1-5, with a possible D match to TRBD1 (5 bases). Trimming took off 5 bases at V and 6 bases at J, with 8 bases between the two ends. CDR3 length equals 12 residues. CDR1 MDHEN and CDR2 SYDVKM come from the germline V gene. CDR3 nucleotide sequence: TGTGCCAGCAGTCTCAGGGTTCAGCCCCAGCATTTT. It encodes CASSLRVQPQHF.

The chain joins TRBV7-9 to TRBJ2-3; D is ambiguous. The ends were cut back, 3 bases at V and 0 bases at J, with 1 base in the middle. The CDR3 is 12 residues long. The germline V gene has CDR1 SEHNR and CDR2 FQNEAQ (reference sequence). This CDR3 reads CASSFSTDTQYF. The DNA for the CDR3 is TGTGCCAGCAGCTTTAGCACAGATACGCAGTATTTT.

The chain joins TRBV6-5 to TRBJ2-7, with 9 bases matching TRBD1. In germline, CDR1 is MNHEY, CDR2 SVGAGI. After removal of 2 bases from V and 7 bases from J, the junction contained 6 bases not matched to a gene. The CDR3 consists of 14 residues. CDR3 protein: CASSYHRQGGEQYF. CDR3 bases: TGTGCCAGCAGTTACCACCGACAGGGGGGAGAGCAGTACTTC.

This chain joins TRBV4-3 and TRBJ1-2; TRBD1 might be the D (6 bases). V shed 0 bases and J shed 3 bases, with 11 bases lying between them. The CDR3 extends over 15 amino acids. The germline gives CDR1 LGHNA, CDR2 YSLEER. The CDR3 reads CASSQDWGLDYGYTF. The CDR3 nucleotides read TGCGCCAGCAGCCAAGATTGGGGGCTGGACTATGGCTACACCTTC.

This clone came up once. This chain joins TRBV19 and TRBJ1-5; tentative D call: TRBD1 (6 bases). Deletions cut 5 bases from V and 2 bases from J, with 10 bases between. Germline CDR1 LNHDA, CDR2 SQIVND (reference sequence). This CDR3 has 14 amino acids. The chain's CDR3 is CASSVQGGNQPQHF. The CDR3 bases are TGTGCCAGTAGTGTACAGGGAGGCAATCAGCCCCAGCATTTT.

The gene calls are TRBV30 and TRBJ2-1; no definite D call. The CDR3 runs 12 residues. Germline V gene sequence: CDR1 GTSNPN, CDR2 SVGIG (reference sequence). V was trimmed by 6 bases and J by 6 bases, leaving 12 bases between them. This chain's CDR3 is CACKYEANEQFF. In DNA form, the CDR3 reads TGTGCCTGTAAGTACGAGGCCAATGAGCAGTTCTTC.

This chain uses TRBV2 with TRBJ2-7; no clear D. CDR3 size: 11 residues. Trimming left V 4 bases short and J 5 bases short, with 6 bases between. The germline gives CDR1 SNHLY, CDR2 FYNNEI. The chain's CDR3 is CASSVANEQYF. The CDR3 nucleotides are TGTGCCAGCAGTGTGGCTAACGAGCAGTACTTC.

The rearrangement joins TRBV4-1 to TRBJ2-7, with D possibly matching TRBD1 (6 bases). Trimming removed 4 bases from V and 4 bases from J, with 23 bases in between. This CDR3 has 17 amino acids. Per the germline V gene, CDR1 is MGHRA and CDR2 is YSYEKL. The CDR3 DNA reads as TGCGCCAGCAGCCGAAGTTATCGGGACACCCTTGGATACGAGCAGTACTTC. Translating it yields CASSRSYRDTLGYEQYF.

This chain links TRBV4-2 with TRBJ1-2, with TRBD1 as a possible D gene (5 bases). V was clipped by 0 bases and J by 2 bases, with 25 bases between them. Germline V gives CDR1 LGHNA, CDR2 YNFKEQ. The CDR3 is 20 amino acids. CDR3 residues: CASSQEVGGARGRRNYGYTF. Written as DNA, the CDR3 is TGTGCCAGCAGCCAAGAAGTTGGTGGCGCGCGGGGACGGAGGAACTATGGCTACACCTTC.

The CDR3: CASSFRGLAYGYTF. CDR3 DNA: TGTGCCAGCAGTTTTCGGGGGTTGGCCTATGGCTACACCTTC. This chain uses TRBV28 with TRBJ1-2; D possibly corresponds to TRBD1 (5 bases). Germline loops: CDR1 MDHEN, CDR2 SYDVKM. The V gene lost 3 bases and the J gene lost 4 bases, with 12 bases spanning the gap. This CDR3 region has 14 residues.

CDR3 in DNA: TGTGCCACCAGCAGCAGACCGGGACTAGCGTTTTACGAGCAGTACTTC. Translating it yields CATSSRPGLAFYEQYF. The chain recombines TRBV15 with TRBJ2-7; 10 bases are a match to TRBD2. V shed 3 bases and J 4 bases; nucleotides not matched to a gene: 9. Germline V CDR1 and CDR2: LNHNV, YYDKDF (reference sequence). The CDR3 loop spans 16 amino acids. Variable domain in full (rest from reference TRBV15 and TRBJ2-7): DAMVIQNPRYQVTQFGKPVTLSCSQTLNHNVMYWYQQKSSQAPKLLFHYYDKDFNNEADTPDNFQSRRPNTSFCFLDIRSPGLGDTAMYLCATSSRPGLAFYEQYFGPGTRLTVT.

This chain joins TRBV30 and TRBJ2-7; 10 bases fit TRBD2. V shed 5 bases and J 2 bases; nucleotides not matched to a gene: 3. In germline, CDR1 is GTSNPN, CDR2 SVGIG (reference sequence). The CDR3 is made up of 13 amino acids. This chain's CDR3 is CAWETSGTYEQYF. CDR3 sequence (DNA): TGTGCCTGGGAAACTAGCGGGACCTACGAGCAGTACTTC. The full variable domain, with the rest looked up from reference TRBV30 and TRBJ2-7, is SQTIHQWPATLVQPVGSPLSLECTVEGTSNPNLYWYRQAAGRGLQLLFYSVGIGQISSEVPQNLSASRPQDRQFILSSKKLLLSDSGFYLCAWETSGTYEQYFGPGTRLTVT.

The rearrangement uses TRBV28 and TRBJ2-7, with D unresolved. CDR1 is MDHEN, CDR2 SYDVKM, per germline. V was pared by 2 bases and J by 0 bases, with 14 bases between. The CDR3 has 16 residues. CDR3 region: CASSLRARPSSYEQYF. The CDR3 region has the DNA TGTGCCAGCAGTTTAAGGGCCAGACCAAGCTCCTACGAGCAGTACTTC. Full variable domain (rest looked up from reference TRBV28 and TRBJ2-7): DVKVTQSSRYLVKRTGEKVFLECVQDMDHENMFWYRQDPGLGLRLIYFSYDVKMKEKGDIPEGYSVSREKKERFSLILESASTNQTSMYLCASSLRARPSSYEQYFGPGTRLTVT.

The rearrangement joins TRBV11-2 to TRBJ2-1; the match to TRBD2 covers 12 bases. Germline-derived CDR1 and CDR2 are SGHAT and FQNNGV. Trimming at V came to 5 bases and at J to 0 bases, leaving 8 bases not matched to a gene. The CDR3 consists of 18 residues. The CDR3, as DNA: TGTGCCAGCAGCGATACTAGCGGGAGGACCCACTCCTACAATGAGCAGTTCTTC. It specifies CASSDTSGRTHSYNEQFF. Using reference TRBV11-2 and TRBJ2-1 for the parts outside the CDR3, the full variable domain is EAGVAQSPRYKIIEKRQSVAFWCNPISGHATLYWYQQILGQGPKLLIQFQNNGVVDDSQLPKDRFSAERLKGVDSTLKIQPAKLEDSAVYLCASSDTSGRTHSYNEQFFGPGTRLTVL.

The V and J genes are TRBV28 and TRBJ2-5, with 7 bases aligning to TRBD1. V shed 3 bases, J shed 2 bases, and the junction held 12 bases outside the gene matches. CDR3 length equals 17 residues. Germline V lookup: CDR1 MDHEN, CDR2 SYDVKM. CDR3 nucleotides: TGTGCCAGCAGTTTTAAGGGGTGGTTACAGGGGCAAGAGACCCAGTACTTC. This translates into CASSFKGWLQGQETQYF.

The chain recombines TRBV2 with TRBJ2-1, with D perhaps matching TRBD1 (5 bases). V dropped 6 bases and J dropped 2 bases, with 14 bases sitting between them. The length of the CDR3 is 15 residues. Per the germline V gene, CDR1 is SNHLY and CDR2 is FYNNEI. The CDR3 protein is CASSDQGRAYNEQFF. CDR3 in DNA: TGTGCCAGCAGCGATCAGGGTCGCGCCTACAATGAGCAGTTCTTC.

CDR3 residues: CASSSRMGGYNSPLHF. CDR3 DNA: TGTGCCAGCAGCTCTCGGATGGGGGGTTATAATTCACCCCTCCACTTT. This chain links TRBV5-4 with TRBJ1-6; D possibly corresponds to TRBD1 (5 bases). The ends were cut back, 3 bases at V and 4 bases at J, with 14 bases in the middle. Germline values: CDR1 SGHNT, CDR2 YYREEE (reference sequence). The CDR3 sequence is 16 residues long.

The gene calls are TRBV30 and TRBJ2-3, with no clear D. CDR3 size: 13 residues. With 0 bases removed from V and 4 bases from J, the gap between germline ends came to 8 bases. Looked up from germline, CDR1 is GTSNPN and CDR2 is SVGIG (reference sequence). The DNA for the CDR3 is TGTGCCTGGAGTGTCAGGACGGCAGATACGCAGTATTTT. This gives the protein CAWSVRTADTQYF.

The V and J genes are TRBV5-1 and TRBJ1-1; D uncertain. The V gene lost 0 bases and the J gene lost 0 bases, with 9 bases spanning the gap. The germline CDR1 and CDR2 sequences are SGHRS and YFSETQ. The CDR3 loop spans 15 amino acids. The DNA of the CDR3 is TGCGCCAGCAGCTTGGGGGCGGGAATGAACACTGAAGCTTTCTTT. This sequence encodes CASSLGAGMNTEAFF.

This chain uses TRBV5-1 with TRBJ2-3; 7 nucleotides align to TRBD1. J gave up 2 bases and V 4 bases, and 10 bases lay outside the gene matches. Germline V lookup: CDR1 SGHRS, CDR2 YFSETQ. The CDR3 covers 16 residues. CDR3 DNA sequence: TGCGCCAGCAGCAGACGAGGGGGCTATTACACAGATACGCAGTATTTT. Translated: CASSRRGGYYTDTQYF.

The rearrangement joins TRBV19 to TRBJ2-2, with 8 positions matching TRBD1. The CDR3 is made up of 21 amino acids. After removal of 9 bases from V and 1 base from J, the junction contained 25 bases not matched to a gene. The germline CDR1 and CDR2 sequences are LNHDA and SQIVND (reference sequence). The CDR3 reads CASLLRTGTFGLRENTGELFF. In DNA form, the CDR3 reads TGTGCCAGCCTACTTCGGACAGGGACTTTCGGGCTCCGGGAGAACACCGGGGAGCTGTTTTTT.